The text below deals with one T cell receptor beta chain. Its target is not known. These data come from a study of T cell repertoires in cytomegalovirus infection. Across the whole study: Public TCR beta signatures were indicative of both CMV infection and a matching HLA type.

The study's findings and limits: Cumulative public TCR beta family frequency identified carriers of CMV plus the relevant HLA. Dominating the ex vivo response were HLA-C-restricted CMV-specific TCR beta clonotypes.

TCRdb used MiXCR to reprocess the reads, holding one entry per CDR3 protein. Found here are 650,000 to 900,000 distinct CDR3 sequences, about 28% of them singletons; the top ten hold over 10%. CDR3 length: 18 amino acids. CDR1 and CDR2 from the germline V gene are MNHEY and SVGAGI. V shed 2 bases and J shed 0 bases, with 16 bases lying between them. The chain is built from TRBV6-5 and TRBJ2-2, with D tentatively TRBD1 (5 bases). The receptor was isolated from a human donor in good health (CMV status not recorded). Some clones in this sample may be carry-over from other donors' samples. Sequencing used cultured CD8+ T cells from PBMCs, obtained from culture after CMV antigen stimulation. The CDR3 loop is CASSYGQPGKPNTGELFF. CDR3 sequence (DNA): TGTGCCAGCAGTTACGGTCAACCAGGGAAACCGAACACCGGGGAGCTGTTTTTT.